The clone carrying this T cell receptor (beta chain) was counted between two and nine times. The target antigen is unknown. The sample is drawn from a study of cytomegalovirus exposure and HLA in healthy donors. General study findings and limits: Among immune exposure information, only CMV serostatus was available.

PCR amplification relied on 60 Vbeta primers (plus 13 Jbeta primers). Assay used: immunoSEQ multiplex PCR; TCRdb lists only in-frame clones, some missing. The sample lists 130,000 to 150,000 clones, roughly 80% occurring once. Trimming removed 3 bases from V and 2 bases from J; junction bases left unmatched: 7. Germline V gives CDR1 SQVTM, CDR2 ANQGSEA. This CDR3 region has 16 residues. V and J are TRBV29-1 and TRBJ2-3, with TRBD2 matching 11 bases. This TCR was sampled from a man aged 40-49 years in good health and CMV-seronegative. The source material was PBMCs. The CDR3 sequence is CSVEGSGGGFTDTQYF. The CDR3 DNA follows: TGCAGCGTTGAGGGTAGCGGGGGGGGATTCACAGATACGCAGTATTTT.